The clone carrying this T cell receptor beta chain was counted between two and nine times. Its antigen is as yet unknown. Being one base from a much bigger clone, this may be a read error. This entry comes from a study of response to subunit inactivated influenza vaccine. Study outcomes and limitations: That few new T cells are recruited by each seasonal influenza vaccination was the authors' suggestion.

V lost 2 bases, J lost 6 bases, and 10 bases lay in between. This CDR3 contains 13 residues. Germline assignment: CDR1 SEHNR and CDR2 FQNEAQ (reference sequence). Using its own MiXCR run on the RT-PCR reads, TCRdb lists one record per CDR3 protein. The sample holds roughly 150,000 distinct CDR3 sequences, about a tenth seen once. This sequence joins TRBV7-9 and TRBJ2-5; tentatively, D is TRBD1 (5 bases). Specimen: non-naive T cells sorted from PBMCs, collected 45 days after vaccination. This sequence originates from a man aged 50 to 60 who received an inactivated influenza vaccine. CDR3 coding DNA: TGTGCCAGCAGCTTACAGGGAAGGCAGACCCAGTACTTC. Translation gives CASSLQGRQTQYF.